This T cell receptor (beta chain) was recovered during a study of T-cell reconstitution after alpha-beta-depleted transplantation in children. TCRbeta library preparation incorporated unique molecular identifiers. TCRdb reprocessed the PCR reads via MiXCR and lists one record per CDR3 protein. The repertoire holds some 500,000 distinct CDR3 sequences, with 30% to 35% as singletons. This clonotype turned up a few times. V dropped 4 bases and J dropped 7; count of bases not matched to a gene: 10. The CDR3 totals 14 residues. Germline V gives CDR1 SQVTM, CDR2 ANQGSEA. The sequence came from a human donor who donated a stem cell graft to a child with aplastic anemia. The specimen was PBMCs from the stem cell graft donor, collected from the stem cell graft. The gene calls are TRBV29-1 and TRBJ2-7; 10 bases line up with TRBD1. Here the CDR3 reads CSVGPGTGVGEQYF. CDR3 in DNA: TGCAGCGTTGGGCCGGGGACAGGGGTGGGAGAGCAGTACTTC.